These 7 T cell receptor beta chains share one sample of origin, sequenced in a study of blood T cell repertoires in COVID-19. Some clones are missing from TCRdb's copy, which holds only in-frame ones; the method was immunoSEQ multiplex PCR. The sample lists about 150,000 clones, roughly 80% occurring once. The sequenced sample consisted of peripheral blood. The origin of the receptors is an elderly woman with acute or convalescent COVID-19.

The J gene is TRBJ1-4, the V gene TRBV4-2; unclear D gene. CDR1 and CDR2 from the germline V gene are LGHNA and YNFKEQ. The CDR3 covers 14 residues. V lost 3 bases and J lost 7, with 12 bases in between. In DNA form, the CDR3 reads TGTGCCAGCAGCCACGGAGGGTTGAGTGAAAAACTGTTTTTT. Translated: CASSHGGLSEKLFF.

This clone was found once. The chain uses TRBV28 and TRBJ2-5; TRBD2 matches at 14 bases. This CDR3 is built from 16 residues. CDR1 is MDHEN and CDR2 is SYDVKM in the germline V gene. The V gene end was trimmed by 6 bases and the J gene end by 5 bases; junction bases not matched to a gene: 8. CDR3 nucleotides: TGTGCCAGCAGATTCGGGACTAGCGGGAGAGGGGAGACCCAGTACTTC. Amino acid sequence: CASRFGTSGRGETQYF.

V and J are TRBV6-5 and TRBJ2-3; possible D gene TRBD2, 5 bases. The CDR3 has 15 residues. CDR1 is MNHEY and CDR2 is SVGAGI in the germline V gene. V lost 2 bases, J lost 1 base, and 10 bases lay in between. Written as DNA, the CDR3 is TGTGCCAGCAGTTACAGTGGGAGTCGCACAGATACGCAGTATTTT. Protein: CASSYSGSRTDTQYF.

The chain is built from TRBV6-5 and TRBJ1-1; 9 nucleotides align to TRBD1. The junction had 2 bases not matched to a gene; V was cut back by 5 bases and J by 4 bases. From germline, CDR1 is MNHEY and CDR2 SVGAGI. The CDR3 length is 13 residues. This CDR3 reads CASSRTGVTEAFF. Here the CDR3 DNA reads TGTGCCAGCAGTCGGACAGGGGTCACTGAAGCTTTCTTT.

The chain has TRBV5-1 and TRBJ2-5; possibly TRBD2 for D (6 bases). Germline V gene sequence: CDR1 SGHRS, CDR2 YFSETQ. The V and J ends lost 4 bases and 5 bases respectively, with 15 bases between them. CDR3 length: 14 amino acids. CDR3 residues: CASSQGGIRETQYF. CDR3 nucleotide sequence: TGCGCCAGCAGCCAAGGCGGGATTAGGGAGACCCAGTACTTC.

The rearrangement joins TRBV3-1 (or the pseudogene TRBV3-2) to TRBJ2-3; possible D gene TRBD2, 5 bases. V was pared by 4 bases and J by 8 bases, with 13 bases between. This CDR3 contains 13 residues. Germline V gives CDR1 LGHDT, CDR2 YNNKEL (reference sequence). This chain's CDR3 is CASSPSERPTQYF. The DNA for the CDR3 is TGTGCCAGCAGCCCCTCAGAGCGGCCTACGCAGTATTTT.

The CDR3 region has the DNA TGCGCCAGCAGTGAACTAGCGGGGGGGACCTACGAGCAGTACTTC. Amino acid sequence: CASSELAGGTYEQYF. The rearrangement uses TRBV10-2 and TRBJ2-7; 13 bases are shared with TRBD2. The CDR3 covers 15 residues. V shed 3 bases and J 2 bases; nucleotides not matched to a gene: 1. Germline CDR1 is WSHSY and CDR2 is SAAADI.